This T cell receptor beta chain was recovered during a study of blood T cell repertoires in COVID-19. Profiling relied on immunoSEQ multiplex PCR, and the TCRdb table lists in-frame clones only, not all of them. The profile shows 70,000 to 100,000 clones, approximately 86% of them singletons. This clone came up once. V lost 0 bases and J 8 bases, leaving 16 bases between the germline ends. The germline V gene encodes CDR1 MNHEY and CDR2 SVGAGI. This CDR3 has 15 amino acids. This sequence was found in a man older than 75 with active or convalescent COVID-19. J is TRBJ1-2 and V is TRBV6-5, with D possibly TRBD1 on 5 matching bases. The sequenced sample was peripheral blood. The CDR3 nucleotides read TGTGCCAGCAGTTACTCTGGCGCCAGGGTGGAAGGCTACACCTTC. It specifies CASSYSGARVEGYTF.